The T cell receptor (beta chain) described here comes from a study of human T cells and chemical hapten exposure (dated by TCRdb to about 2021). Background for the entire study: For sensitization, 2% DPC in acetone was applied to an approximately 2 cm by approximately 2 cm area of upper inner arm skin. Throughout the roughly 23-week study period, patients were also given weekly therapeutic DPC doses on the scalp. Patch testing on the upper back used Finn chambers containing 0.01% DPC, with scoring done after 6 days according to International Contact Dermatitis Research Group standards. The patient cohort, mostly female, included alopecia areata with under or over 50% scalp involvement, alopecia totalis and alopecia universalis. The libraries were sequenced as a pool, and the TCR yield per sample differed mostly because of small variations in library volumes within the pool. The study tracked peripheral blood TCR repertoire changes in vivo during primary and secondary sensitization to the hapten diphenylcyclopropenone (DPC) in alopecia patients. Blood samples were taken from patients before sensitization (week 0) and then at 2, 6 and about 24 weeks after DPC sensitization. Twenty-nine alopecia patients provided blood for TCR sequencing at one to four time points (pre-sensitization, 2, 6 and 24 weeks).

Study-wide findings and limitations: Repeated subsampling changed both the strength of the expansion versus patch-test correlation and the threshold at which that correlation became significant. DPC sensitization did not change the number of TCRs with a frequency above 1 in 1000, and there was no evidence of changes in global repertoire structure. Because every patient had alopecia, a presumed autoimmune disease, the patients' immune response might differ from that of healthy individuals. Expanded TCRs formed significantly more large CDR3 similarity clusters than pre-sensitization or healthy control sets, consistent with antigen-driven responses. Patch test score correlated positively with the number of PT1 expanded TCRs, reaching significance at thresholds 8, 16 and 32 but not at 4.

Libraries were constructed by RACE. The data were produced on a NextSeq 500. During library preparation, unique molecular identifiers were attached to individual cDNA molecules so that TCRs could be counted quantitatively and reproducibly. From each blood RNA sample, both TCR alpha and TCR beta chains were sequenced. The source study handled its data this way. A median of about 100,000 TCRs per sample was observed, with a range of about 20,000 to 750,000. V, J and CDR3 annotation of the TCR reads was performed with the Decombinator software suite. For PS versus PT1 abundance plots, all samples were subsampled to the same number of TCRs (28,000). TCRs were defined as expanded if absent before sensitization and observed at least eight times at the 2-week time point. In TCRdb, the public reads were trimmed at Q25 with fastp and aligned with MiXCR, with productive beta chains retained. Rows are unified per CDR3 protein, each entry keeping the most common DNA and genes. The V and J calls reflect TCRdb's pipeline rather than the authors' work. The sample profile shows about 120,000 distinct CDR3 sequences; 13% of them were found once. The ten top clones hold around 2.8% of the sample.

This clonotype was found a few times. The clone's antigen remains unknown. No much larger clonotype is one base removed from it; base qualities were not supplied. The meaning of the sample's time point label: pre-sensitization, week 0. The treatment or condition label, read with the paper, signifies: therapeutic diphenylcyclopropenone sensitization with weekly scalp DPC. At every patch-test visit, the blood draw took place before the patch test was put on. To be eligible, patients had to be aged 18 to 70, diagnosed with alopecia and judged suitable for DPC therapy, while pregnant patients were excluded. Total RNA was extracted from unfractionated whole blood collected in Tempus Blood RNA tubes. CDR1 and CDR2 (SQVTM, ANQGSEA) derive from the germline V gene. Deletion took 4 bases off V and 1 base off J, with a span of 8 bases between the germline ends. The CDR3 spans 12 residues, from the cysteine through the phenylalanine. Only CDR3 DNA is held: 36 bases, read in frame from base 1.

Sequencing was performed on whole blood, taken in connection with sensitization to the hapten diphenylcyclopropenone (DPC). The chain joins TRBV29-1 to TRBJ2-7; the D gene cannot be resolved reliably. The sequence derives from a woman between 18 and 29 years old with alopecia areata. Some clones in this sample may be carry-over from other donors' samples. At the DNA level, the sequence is TGCAGCGTTGGAGCCCGTTCCTACGAGCAGTACTTC. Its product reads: CSVGARSYEQYF.